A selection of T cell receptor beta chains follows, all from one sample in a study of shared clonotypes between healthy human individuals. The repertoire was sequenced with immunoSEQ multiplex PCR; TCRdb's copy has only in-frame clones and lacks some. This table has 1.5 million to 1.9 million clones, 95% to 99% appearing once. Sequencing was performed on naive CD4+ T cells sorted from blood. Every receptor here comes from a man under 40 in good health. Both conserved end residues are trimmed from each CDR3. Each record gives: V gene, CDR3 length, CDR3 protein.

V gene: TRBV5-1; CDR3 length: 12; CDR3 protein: ASSWDSVTDTQY
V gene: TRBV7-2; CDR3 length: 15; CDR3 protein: ASSLEVSGSVSYEQY
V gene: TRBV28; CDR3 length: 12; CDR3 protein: ASSPRQGNQPQH
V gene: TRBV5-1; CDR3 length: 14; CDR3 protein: ASSPQGGATSYEQY
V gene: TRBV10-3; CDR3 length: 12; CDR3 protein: AISMGQSLGEQY
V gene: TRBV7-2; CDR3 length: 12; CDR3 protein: ASSSALGNQPQH
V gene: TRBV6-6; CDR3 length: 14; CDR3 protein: ASSYTVAEHTYEQY
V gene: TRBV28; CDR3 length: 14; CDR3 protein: ASSLLGPRVGDTQY
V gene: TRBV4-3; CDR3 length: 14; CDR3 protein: ASSPFDRGPTGELF
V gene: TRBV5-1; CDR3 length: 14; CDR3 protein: ASSFGSGRATETQY
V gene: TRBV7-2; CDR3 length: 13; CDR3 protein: ASSLPGRMNYGYT
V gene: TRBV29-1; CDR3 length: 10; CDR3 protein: SYGTATYEQY
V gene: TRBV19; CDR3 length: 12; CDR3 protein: ASSGGLDQNTIY
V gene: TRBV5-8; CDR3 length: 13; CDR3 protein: ASSLGTGGSGELF
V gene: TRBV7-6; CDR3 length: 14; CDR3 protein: ASSLEKGVGTYEQY
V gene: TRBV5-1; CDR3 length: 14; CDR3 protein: ASKSTSGSSTDTQY
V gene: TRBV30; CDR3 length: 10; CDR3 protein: AWGTGNYGYT
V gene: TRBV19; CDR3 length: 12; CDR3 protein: ASQQGNLLAPQH
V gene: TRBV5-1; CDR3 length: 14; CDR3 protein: ASSLNTGGQNTEAF
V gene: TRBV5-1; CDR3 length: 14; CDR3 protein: ASSKSGRTNTGELF
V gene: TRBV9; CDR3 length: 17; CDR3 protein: ASSGTLRTGSLSSYGYT
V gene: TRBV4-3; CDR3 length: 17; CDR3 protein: ASSPGAGGAYGSNQPQH
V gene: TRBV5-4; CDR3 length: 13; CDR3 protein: ASSSGAILSDTQY
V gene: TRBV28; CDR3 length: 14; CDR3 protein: ASSFRRQRSGNTIY
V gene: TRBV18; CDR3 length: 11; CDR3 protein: ASSPKGQETQY
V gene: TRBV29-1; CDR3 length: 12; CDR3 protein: SVYRFGQLYGYT
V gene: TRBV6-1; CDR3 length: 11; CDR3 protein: ASSEGMNQPQH
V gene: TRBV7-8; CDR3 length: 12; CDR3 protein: ASSLRTGPYEQY
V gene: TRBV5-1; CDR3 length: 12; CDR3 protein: ASSSDRGNYGYT
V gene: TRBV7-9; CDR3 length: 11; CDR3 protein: ASSGGGNYGYT
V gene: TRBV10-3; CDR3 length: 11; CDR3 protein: AISVRERWEQY
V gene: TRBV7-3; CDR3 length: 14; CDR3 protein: ASSLISGADPNEQF
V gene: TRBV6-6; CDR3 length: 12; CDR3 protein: ASSPILGKDEQF
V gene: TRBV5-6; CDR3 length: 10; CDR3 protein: ASSLPADTQY
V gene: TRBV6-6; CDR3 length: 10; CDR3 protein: ASSLQGTEAF
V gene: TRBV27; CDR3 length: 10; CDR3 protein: ASSPVTGSAF
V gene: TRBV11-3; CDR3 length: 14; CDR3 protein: ASSLGGGGSTDTQY
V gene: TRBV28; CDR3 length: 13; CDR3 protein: ASSFSDRVTGELF
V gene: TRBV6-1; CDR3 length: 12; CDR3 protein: ASSELRRVGELF
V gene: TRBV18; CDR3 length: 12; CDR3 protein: ASSPPTGAIGYT
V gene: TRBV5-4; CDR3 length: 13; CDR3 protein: ASSGRMGQGSEQY
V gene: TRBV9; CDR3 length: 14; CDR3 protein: ASSVGPSGSLETQY